The entry below describes one TCR beta chain. What it recognizes is unknown. An end of the junction does not agree with germline; a read error may underlie this. The sample belongs to a study of Graves' ophthalmopathy and Graves' hyperthyroidism. For repertoire sequencing, the TCR beta CDR3 regions were amplified from RNA transcripts. RT-PCR with HTBI primers came first, then second-round multiplex PCR. One entry per CDR3 protein, called by TCRdb with MiXCR from the multiplex PCR reads. The sample yields 150,000 to 200,000 distinct CDR3 sequences, 30% to 45% seen once. Study-level findings and limits: Also, most clonotypes expanded in the thyroid above 0.001 frequency appeared in blood.

This TCR came from a woman aged 40 to 50 with Graves' ophthalmopathy. Sequenced material: peripheral blood.

The CDR3 sequence: CASSLGPSGSFEQYF. DNA for the CDR3: TGTGCCAGCAGTTTGGGGCCTAGCGGATCCTTCGAGCAGTACTTC. This chain uses TRBV28 with TRBJ2-7; 7 bases map to TRBD2. Germline CDR1 MDHEN, CDR2 SYDVKM. CDR3 length: 15 residues.